Listed here are 15 T cell receptor beta chains from one sample, sequenced in a study of patients and donors after allogeneic stem cell transplantation. TCRdb fed the RT-PCR reads into MiXCR, producing one record per CDR3 protein. There are about 96,000 distinct CDR3 sequences in the sample; 45% to 50% occur only once, and 50% to 75% lies in the top ten. The specimen was blood, either unsorted or a sorted T cell fraction (not recorded which). The receptors originated from a human donor who was either an allogeneic HSCT recipient or a stem cell or donor lymphocyte infusion donor (not recorded which). It is not recorded whose cells these are; they may come from a transplant donor.

The V gene is TRBV1, the J gene TRBJ1-1. TRBV1 is a pseudogene locus. The CDR3 length is 16 residues. This chain's CDR3 is CTSSQGAEPVNTEAFF. CDR3 coding DNA: TGCACCAGCAGCCAAGGAGCGGAGCCAGTGAACACTGAAGCTTTCTTT.

The V call is TRBV29-1, the J call TRBJ1-2, with unresolved D. Trimming removed 6 bases from V and 5 bases from J, with 19 bases in between. The germline CDR1 and CDR2 sequences are SQVTM and ANQGSEA. The CDR3 runs to 14 residues. CDR3 bases: TGCAGCGTCGCCGACGCCGGGCAGCCGTATGGCTACACCTTC. This translates into CSVADAGQPYGYTF. The complete variable domain, with remaining parts taken from reference TRBV29-1 and TRBJ1-2, reads SAVISQKPSRDICQRGTSLTIQCQVDSQVTMMFWYRQQPGQSLTLIATANQGSEATYESGFVIDKFPISRPNLTFSTLTVSNMSPEDSSIYLCSVADAGQPYGYTFGSGTRLTVV.

This clonotype occurred a few times. The chain recombines TRBV6-5 with TRBJ1-5; D perhaps matches TRBD1 (5 bases). V shed 0 bases and J shed 5 bases, with 11 bases lying between them. The CDR3 has 15 amino acids. Germline V gives CDR1 MNHEY, CDR2 SVGAGI. CDR3 in amino acids: CASSYSRRVDQPQHF. CDR3 bases: TGTGCCAGCAGTTACTCTCGCAGGGTCGATCAGCCCCAGCATTTT.

This sequence joins TRBV20-1 and TRBJ2-1; no clear D gene. Trimming stripped 2 bases from V and 2 bases from J, with 16 bases between. Germline V gene lookup returns CDR1 DFQATT and CDR2 SNEGSKA (reference sequence). This CDR3 spans 16 amino acids. The CDR3 sequence is CSARLGVSSAYNEQFF. As DNA, the CDR3 is TGCAGTGCTAGATTAGGAGTGAGTTCCGCCTACAATGAGCAGTTCTTC.

This chain uses TRBV5-5 with TRBJ1-5, with 7 bases aligning to TRBD1. The CDR3 covers 16 residues. V lost 4 bases and J lost 9; bases outside the gene matches: 16. From germline, CDR1 is SGHKS and CDR2 YYEKEE (reference sequence). CDR3 in amino acids: CASSPRGDSAGGPQHF. The CDR3 DNA sequence: TGTGCCAGCAGCCCGAGAGGGGACAGTGCGGGAGGGCCCCAGCATTTT.

J is TRBJ2-3 and V is TRBV11-2, with a tentative D call TRBD1 (7 bases). Trimming took off 6 bases at V and 1 base at J, with 20 bases between the two ends. CDR3 length: 17 amino acids. Per the germline V gene, CDR1 is SGHAT and CDR2 is FQNNGV. The CDR3 DNA reads as TGTGCCAGCAGACGCGACAGGGCGCGGGGTGGCACAGATACGCAGTATTTT. Its translation: CASRRDRARGGTDTQYF. Variable domain in full (rest from reference TRBV11-2 and TRBJ2-3): EAGVAQSPRYKIIEKRQSVAFWCNPISGHATLYWYQQILGQGPKLLIQFQNNGVVDDSQLPKDRFSAERLKGVDSTLKIQPAKLEDSAVYLCASRRDRARGGTDTQYFGPGTRLTVL.

This chain joins TRBV10-1 and TRBJ2-3, with D possibly called TRBD1 or TRBD2 (6 bases each). The CDR3 spans 14 residues. The V end lost 7 bases, the J end lost 2 bases, and 13 bases lay between the germline ends. Germline V CDR1 and CDR2: WNHNN, SYGVQD (reference sequence). In DNA form, the CDR3 reads TGCGCCAGCAAGGGGGGACCACACACAGATACGCAGTATTTT. Protein: CASKGGPHTDTQYF.

This clonotype was seen only a few times. The rearrangement joins TRBV7-3 to TRBJ1-1; the D gene is possibly TRBD1 (6 bases). Per germline, CDR1 SGHTA and CDR2 FQGTGA. Trimming cost V 1 base and J 0 bases, with 15 bases left between them. The CDR3 consists of 17 residues. The CDR3 sequence: CASSLMGGSIMNTEAFF. The CDR3 nucleotides read TGTGCCAGCAGCTTAATGGGGGGCAGTATTATGAACACTGAAGCTTTCTTT.

A few counts support this clonotype. The rearrangement joins TRBV12-3 or TRBV12-4 to TRBJ1-1; possibly TRBD1 for D (6 bases). Between the trimmed V and J ends, which lost 4 bases and 0 bases, there was a span of 15 bases. The CDR3 is 16 residues long. In DNA form, the CDR3 reads TGTGCCAGCAGTTACTTGGGGGCGATCGTGAACACTGAAGCTTTCTTT. Protein product: CASSYLGAIVNTEAFF.

V and J are TRBV24-1 and TRBJ1-1; D might be TRBD1 (5 bases). V was cut by 6 bases and J by 0 bases, with 19 bases left in between. The CDR3 length is 17 residues. Germline V gene sequence: CDR1 KGHDR, CDR2 SFDVKD. The CDR3, as DNA: TGTGCCACCAGTCAAGGGGCCGACGGGACGATGAACACTGAAGCTTTCTTT. It yields the protein CATSQGADGTMNTEAFF.

This clonotype was observed a few times. The chain links TRBV12-3 or TRBV12-4 to TRBJ1-2; D is perhaps TRBD1 (6 bases). The CDR3 length is 12 residues. Between the trimmed V and J ends, which lost 7 bases and 5 bases, there was a span of 11 bases. The CDR3 DNA reads TGTGCCAGCACCCTAGGGGGGTATGGCTACACCTTC. Its protein is CASTLGGYGYTF.

The chain recombines TRBV13 with TRBJ1-1; no firm D call. The germline V gene has CDR1 PRHDT and CDR2 FYEKMQ (reference sequence). Trimming took off 2 bases at V and 3 bases at J, with 7 bases between the two ends. This CDR3 is built from 13 residues. CDR3 DNA sequence: TGTGCCAGCAGCTTATCGGACGACACTGAAGCTTTCTTT. It encodes CASSLSDDTEAFF.

This chain joins TRBV27 and TRBJ1-6; D is unresolved. The CDR3 runs to 16 residues. Germline CDR1 reads MNHEY; CDR2 reads SMNVEV (reference sequence). Deletions cut 3 bases from V and 4 bases from J, with 13 bases between. CDR3 nucleotide sequence: TGTGCCAGCAGTTTTGTAGCGGGAGCGTATAATTCACCCCTCCACTTT. It specifies CASSFVAGAYNSPLHF.

This clonotype showed up just a few times. The J gene is TRBJ1-2, the V gene TRBV15; D may be TRBD1 (5 bases). Germline V gene lookup returns CDR1 LNHNV and CDR2 YYDKDF (reference sequence). V shed 0 bases and J shed 8 bases, with 10 bases lying between them. The CDR3 covers 13 residues. DNA for the CDR3: TGTGCCACCAGCAGAGACACATGGGGCGGCTACACCTTC. Protein product: CATSRDTWGGYTF.

A few counts support this clonotype. The gene calls are TRBV4-2 and TRBJ2-5; 8 bases map to TRBD1. J was trimmed by 3 bases and V by 3 bases; bases with no gene match: 0. CDR1 is LGHNA, CDR2 YNFKEQ, per germline. The CDR3 contains 13 residues. The CDR3 region has the DNA TGTGCCAGCAGCCAGACAGGGGAAGAGACCCAGTACTTC. This sequence encodes CASSQTGEETQYF.